These T cell receptor beta chains were read from a single sample in a study of CD8 T cells in ankylosing spondylitis. From the 5' RACE reads, TCRdb called clonotypes with MiXCR, one entry per CDR3 protein. The data hold some 150,000 distinct CDR3 sequences, with roughly 44% observed a single time. Sequenced input: synovial fluid, either unsorted or a sorted T cell fraction (not recorded which). The receptors originated from a male donor with ankylosing spondylitis. CDR3s include the opening cysteine and the closing phenylalanine or tryptophan. The D gene is left open where the match is weak. Clone size appears in some rows only: once, few, many, or a class for an expanded clone.

j_call d_call v_call clone_size cdr3_nt cdr3_aa
TRBJ2-3 - TRBV10-3 - TGTGCCATCAGTACTCAGAGGGCAGATACGCAGTATTTT CAISTQRADTQYF
TRBJ1-2 - TRBV7-9 few TGTGCCAGCAGCTTAGGAGGACTTACTAACTATGGCTACACCTTC CASSLGGLTNYGYTF
TRBJ1-1 TRBD1 TRBV4-3 - TGCGCCAGCAGCCCCGCGACAGGGTGGGGCACTGAAGCTTTCTTT CASSPATGWGTEAFF
TRBJ2-1 TRBD2 TRBV4-1 few TGCGCCAGCAGCCAGACCCCTAGCGGGAGGGTAAACAATGAGCAGTTCTTC CASSQTPSGRVNNEQFF
TRBJ2-2 - TRBV27 few TGTGCCAGCAGTTTGTCGACTGACACCGGGGAGCTGTTTTTT CASSLSTDTGELFF
TRBJ2-3 TRBD2 TRBV12-3/TRBV12-4 - TGTGCCAGCAGTACACCCACTAGCGGAGGCACAGATACGCAGTATTTT CASSTPTSGGTDTQYF
TRBJ2-7 - TRBV5-1 - TGCGCCAGCAGCTTGGTTAGACCCCTCCGATACGAGCAGTACTTC CASSLVRPLRYEQYF
TRBJ2-7 TRBD1 TRBV7-9 few TGTGCCAGCAGCTTATCCGGGACAGGGGGCTACGAGCAGTACTTC CASSLSGTGGYEQYF
TRBJ1-2 TRBD1 TRBV10-3 - TGTGCCATCAGTGAACACGACAGGGATCCGCTCTATGGCTACACCTTC CAISEHDRDPLYGYTF
TRBJ2-1 - TRBV4-1 few TGCGCCAGCAGCCAAGAGATTACTGAGCAGTTCTTC CASSQEITEQFF
TRBJ1-2 - TRBV5-1 - TGCGCCAGCAGCTTGGTAGGGCCCTATGGCTACACCTTC CASSLVGPYGYTF
TRBJ2-5 TRBD2 TRBV3-1 few TGTGCCAGCAGCCCAGACCCCGGACTAGCGGAAGAGACCCAGTACTTC CASSPDPGLAEETQYF
TRBJ2-3 - TRBV4-3 few TGCGCCAGCAGCCAAGATAGCGGCACAGATACGCAGTATTTT CASSQDSGTDTQYF
TRBJ2-7 - TRBV4-3 - TGCGCCAGCAGCCAAGCCTACAGTACCTACGAGCAGTACTTC CASSQAYSTYEQYF
TRBJ2-7 TRBD1 TRBV20-1 few TGCAGTGCTAGAGATTTGACAGGGTGCCCCTACGAGCAGTACTTC CSARDLTGCPYEQYF
TRBJ2-7 TRBD2 TRBV7-8 - TGTGCCAGCAGCTTCCCGACTAGCGGGACCTACGAGCAGTACTTC CASSFPTSGTYEQYF
TRBJ1-5 - TRBV30 - TGTGCCTGGAGTGCCAGAGGCCCTAGCAATCAGCCCCAGCATTTT CAWSARGPSNQPQHF
TRBJ2-7 TRBD1 TRBV12-3/TRBV12-4 - TGTGCCAGCAGCCCGAACAGGGGGCAGGCCTACGAGCAGTACTTC CASSPNRGQAYEQYF
TRBJ1-2 TRBD1 TRBV2 - TGTGCCAGCAGCCCTAAAAACCGGACAGGGGGCCACCTCTATGGCTACACCTTC CASSPKNRTGGHLYGYTF
TRBJ2-7 - TRBV20-1 once TGCAGTGCTAGTATCCGGGGGCGAAGGAACGAGCAGTACTTC CSASIRGRRNEQYF
TRBJ1-1 - TRBV2 - TGTGCCAGCAGTGAATTGTGGGGGGCAATGAACACTGAAGCTTTCTTT CASSELWGAMNTEAFF
TRBJ2-1 - TRBV28 many TGTGCCAGCAGTCCGTATTACAATGAGCAGTTCTTC CASSPYYNEQFF
TRBJ1-4 - TRBV7-9 - TGTGCCAGCAGCTCGACGGGGAATGAAAAACTGTTTTTT CASSSTGNEKLFF
TRBJ2-1 TRBD2 TRBV7-9 many TGTGCCAGCAGCTCCGCCCGACTAGCGGGAACCTACAATGAGCAGTTCTTC CASSSARLAGTYNEQFF
TRBJ1-1 - TRBV7-2 - TGTGCCAGCAGCTTAGTACGGAAAGCTTTCTTT CASSLVRKAFF
TRBJ1-1 - TRBV11-2 - TGTGCCAGCAGCTTAGGGGGCGAAGCTTTCTTT CASSLGGEAFF